This entry describes one TCR beta chain. The data belong to a study of blood T cell repertoires in COVID-19. Study information: Both acute and convalescent COVID-19 samples were obtained from the United States, Italy and Spain.

As originally analysed: By means of reference gene primer amplification, nucleated cell counts were estimated. The table came from immunoSEQ multiplex PCR; TCRdb's copy has only in-frame clones and leaves some out. That table supplies the V and J calls and clone size; D and trimming were determined from the DNA. Of some 250,000 clones in the sample, about 83% were seen once. J gave up 6 bases and V 9 bases, and 1 base lay outside the gene matches. Per germline, CDR1 MNHEY and CDR2 SVGAGI. This CDR3 has 13 amino acids. This TCR was sampled from a man aged 40-49 years with active or convalescent COVID-19. The J gene is TRBJ2-1, the V gene TRBV6-5; 14 bases agree with TRBD2. Sequenced: peripheral blood. The CDR3 region has the DNA TGTGCCAGTGGACTAGCGGGAGGCAATGAGCAGTTCTTC. The encoded protein is CASGLAGGNEQFF.